This TCR beta chain was identified in a study of cytomegalovirus exposure and HLA in healthy donors (dated by TCRdb to 2015 to 2018). In the study overall: An earlier analysis of about 560 of the donors reported under 300 Gb of sequence data and 117 million unique TCR beta sequences obtained from around 190 million T cells. HLA typing covered class I and class II loci at four-digit resolution. The genetic ancestry cluster associated with self-reported Caucasian donors included 70% to 85% of the roughly 400 genotyped donors. In the later analysis, no new phenotypic data were used to find candidate immune exposures; instead, reliance was placed on TCR beta sequences and their occurrence across donors. Donor age, sex, ethnicity and CMV serostatus were compiled alongside the repertoire data. Along with the approximately 700-subject first cohort, a separate validation cohort of roughly 110 different subjects was used. All discovery cohort repertoires had been generated on a single sequencing platform. A handful of DR-DQ haplotypes were handled as single units for association and clustering because linkage in the cohort was strong. Among a few hundred genotyped donors of the cohort, an average of around 240,000 unique TCR beta nucleotide sequences were sequenced per donor, 15% to 20% of them non-productive. Typing coverage varied by locus: about 620-630 donors for A, B, C, DRB1 and DQB1; roughly 510 for DQA1; about 600 for DPA1; more than 450 for DPB1. The study aimed to test whether cataloging public T cell receptors could reveal signatures of past pathogen exposure. An earlier analysis of 450 to 750 of the donors used high-throughput TCR beta sequencing to judge whether each TCR beta V gene segment behaved as functional or pseudogenic. Genome-wide SNP genotypes for about 65% of the roughly 670 donors were used in a later genetic analysis, which treated that subset as a discovery cohort. An early release that covered about 600 HLA-typed donors contained approximately 320 gigabases of sequencing data and tens of millions of unique TCR sequences. A later analysis re-analyzed previously published TCR beta repertoires from roughly 600 donors and added high-resolution HLA genotyping to study TCR occurrence patterns. To predict cytomegalovirus infection status, the study combined high-throughput TCR immunosequencing, statistical association of individual TCRs with disease status, and machine learning. Using immunosequencing, the study profiled T cell repertoires from 640 or so subjects and related those repertoires to cytomegalovirus serostatus.

The study at large found these results: A later analysis reported that several top co-occurrence clusters appeared linked to parvovirus B19, influenza, CMV and Epstein-Barr virus. When HLA alleles, especially DR and DQ, strongly co-occurred, TCR associations were difficult to assign to individual alleles. In the study, around 160 TCR beta chains were listed as associated with cytomegalovirus. In both the original and validation cohorts, the classifier was reported to diagnose cytomegalovirus status with high specificity and sensitivity. It was suggested by the authors that the approach could potentially be generalized to other disease states and immunological phenotypes. Only TCR beta chains were sequenced in this cohort, and the absence of alpha or paired-chain data limited detectable features. The sequencing pipeline was judged likely to have produced a cluster of highly shared sequence variants as a technical artifact. HLA typing was unavailable for some donors at each locus, so association tests used only the typed subset. According to a later genetic analysis, donors in an Asian-associated ancestry cluster had fewer N-insertions in productive TCRs than the roughly 660-donor mean. Immune exposure information for the cohort was limited to CMV serostatus. An association between a missense DCLRE1C variant and V-gene and J-gene trimming of TCR beta chains was found in a later genetic analysis and replicated in an independent cohort. According to a later analysis, TCR association rates differed among HLA loci, with DRB1 alleles showing the most associated TCRs and HLA-C alleles showing the fewest. Across donors, most TCR sequences were observed very rarely, whereas some public TCRs were present in many individuals. A further reported finding was that TCR beta sequences accurately predicted the HLA-A and HLA-B alleles for most subjects in the first cohort. Over 15 rarely observed V segments, including chromosome 9 orphons, were excluded from the earlier analysis of approximately 600 of the donors because counts were too low. A later analysis found that HLA-associated TCR beta chains were more clonally expanded and had lower generation probabilities than equally common non-associated chains. Correlated functional status among segregating V segments might reflect linkage disequilibrium, but an unknown experimental factor could not be ruled out. Some IMGT-functional V segments, including TRBV6-2 and TRBV6-3, could not be told apart with the 87-base-pair reads, so those segments were excluded. Sequencing depth was assumed to be roughly uniform across donors in the presence/absence analyses, though that assumption may not hold. A later analysis associated 17,000 or so TCR beta sequences with specific HLA alleles at a false discovery rate of 0.05. Most CMV-associated TCR beta chains appeared to be HLA-restricted in a later analysis, and the HLA associations seemed to be driven largely by CMV exposure. In an earlier analysis of 587 of the donors, most TCR beta V segments appeared in productive rearrangements about 87% or about 30% of the time, broadly matching IMGT annotations. A few of the identified cytomegalovirus-associated TCR beta chains were confirmed in vitro to be specific for cytomegalovirus antigens.

Based on the germline V gene, the CDR1 and CDR2 sequences are SQVTM and ANQGSEA. The CDR3 holds 12 amino acids from the cysteine to the phenylalanine. CDR3 DNA only is kept here, 36 bases in frame from base 1. Trimming accounts for 7 bases at V and 7 bases at J, while the number of junction bases matched to no gene is 8. A note on this clone: The antigen this receptor binds is unknown. There are no base qualities to consult, and no much larger clone falls within one base.

The cohort consisted of fewer than 700 healthy bone marrow donors. At the time of sampling, every cohort member was nominally healthy, though immune exposures that went unrecorded were likely present. The donor was CMV seronegative and was included in the group of under 450 seronegative cohort members. A peripheral blood sample was collected from each donor, and TCR beta sequencing was performed on peripheral blood mononuclear cells. The Qiagen DNeasy Blood Extraction Kit was used to extract genomic DNA from the blood cell samples. Receptor amplification or capture employed the immunoSEQ multiplex PCR assay. For the multiplex PCR, a mixture combining 60 forward primers for TCR Vbeta segments and 13 reverse primers for TCR Jbeta segments was used. The CDR3 region of rearranged TCR beta genes was amplified from genomic DNA by a multiplex PCR assay. The amplified TCR beta libraries were sequenced on the Illumina HiSeq System as 87-base-pair reads. Per the original workflow: Across the 666 repertoires, a later analysis counted 80 million or so unique TCR beta chains, some 11 million of which were shared by at least two donors. Raw reads were error-corrected and collapsed into unique sequences with a nearest-neighbor algorithm that merged closely related sequences to remove PCR and sequencing errors. CDR3 sequences were aligned to IMGT reference sequences to assign V, D and J gene segments. For a sequence to be retained, at least a six-nucleotide match to both a V gene segment and a J gene segment was required. A rearrangement counted as productive if the CDR3 had no stop codons and remained in frame with V and J, and every other rearrangement counted as non-productive. Following IMGT convention, CDR3 was defined as the stretch from the second conserved V-encoded cysteine to the conserved J-encoded phenylalanine. Sequences without an unambiguous match to a single V gene segment were excluded from the earlier analysis of approximately 600 of the donors. An earlier analysis of a few hundred of the donors called V segments functional above 56.7% productive rearrangements and segregating when the between-donor standard deviation exceeded 5%. A statistical classification framework was developed to diagnose cytomegalovirus status using the catalog of TCR beta chain sequences. In a later analysis, TCR nucleotide sequences were compared against IMGT/GENE-DB human TR gene sequences so that V and J genes could be assigned. A later analysis assigned CDR3 sequences and most-parsimonious VDJ recombination scenarios with the TCRdist pipeline. In a later analysis, each TCR beta chain was defined by its CDR3 amino acid sequence together with its V-gene family, and reads lacking a unique V-gene family were excluded. In a later analysis, fewer than 600 highly shared, low-generation-probability nucleotide sequences were removed to address suspected cross-contamination and a sequencing artifact. In a later analysis, a clonal expansion index for each public chain was calculated from normalized within-repertoire ranks of inferred template counts. A later analysis computed generation probabilities with a VDJ recombination model fitted to out-of-frame rearrangements, and checked the results against IGoR. A later analysis scored TCR-TCR, TCR-HLA and TCR-CMV co-occurrence with hypergeometric tests, applying a repertoire-size bias correction to TCR pairs. A later analysis estimated false discovery rates by permuting HLA or CMV assignments 20 times. In a later analysis, co-occurring TCRs were grouped using DBSCAN, and TCRdist sequence similarity was added for clustering within HLA-allele-positive subsets. Repertoires with fewer than 30,000 or more than 120,000 public chains were left out of co-occurrence clustering, as were five repertoires with anomalous nucleotide sharing. Held by TCRdb, this immuneACCESS table contains in-frame sequences only and omits some clones. Under half of the omission traces to an unresolved V gene where checked; the cause of the rest is unknown. V and J calls plus clone size are reproduced from that table; the DNA served to infer D and trimming. Counted in this sample were some 54,000 clones; 65% to 85% of them appeared once. About 3.1% of the sample is held by the ten biggest clonotypes.

The TCR was taken from a man aged 18 to 29 in good health and CMV-seronegative. The specimen sequenced was PBMCs. This chain is built from TRBV29-1 and TRBJ2-7, with 9 junctional bases fitting TRBD1. The CDR3 in this case is CSAGQGNREQYF. At the DNA level, the sequence is TGCAGCGCCGGACAGGGGAACCGGGAGCAGTACTTC.